This T cell receptor beta chain was captured by sequencing in a study of blood T cell repertoires in COVID-19. Study-level information: Nucleic acid was either cDNA or gDNA, and it came from T cells, B-cell-depleted T cells, or PBMCs.

Original handling: Amplification of reference gene primers was used by the study to estimate nucleated cell counts. Measured with immunoSEQ multiplex PCR; TCRdb has only the in-frame clones, and not every one. V and J calls and clone size follow that table, whereas D and trimming were derived from the DNA. The repertoire holds about 130,000 clones, around 90% seen once, with approximately 3.5% in the top ten. The source is a man aged 45 to 65 with active COVID-19. Sequencing was carried out using peripheral blood.

CDR3 nucleotides: TGTGCCAGCAGCGCGGGACAGCACAATTCACCCCTCCACTTT. Translation: CASSAGQHNSPLHF. J is TRBJ1-6 and V is TRBV6-5; 7 bases map to TRBD1. CDR3 length: 14 amino acids. V was pared by 6 bases and J by 7 bases, with 6 bases of the junction left unmatched. From germline, CDR1 is MNHEY and CDR2 SVGAGI.